A selection of T cell receptor beta chains follows, all from one sample in a study of blood T cells in healthy people across ages. One entry per CDR3 protein results from TCRdb running MiXCR on the 5' RACE reads. This table has 750,000 to 1,000,000 distinct CDR3 sequences, under 35% appearing once. This same sample was also part of a study on T cells of mothers and their children.

Source material: blood. Every receptor here comes from a woman between 40 and 55 years old in good health. Both conserved end residues are part of each CDR3. Fields, in order: J gene, clone size, CDR3 length, D gene, V gene, CDR3 protein, CDR3 DNA. D genes are given only for firm matches. Not all rows give a size; the values are once, few, many and, for expanded clones, a class.

J: TRBJ1-1; size: few; length: 15; D: .; V: TRBV7-9; CDR3: CASSLGGWSNTEAFF; DNA: TGTGCCAGCAGCTTGGGGGGATGGTCAAACACTGAAGCTTTCTTT
J: TRBJ2-7; size: .; length: 16; D: .; V: TRBV7-2; CDR3: CASSLTRRQTLSEQYF; DNA: TGTGCCAGCAGCTTGACTCGTAGGCAGACCCTGAGCGAGCAGTACTTC
J: TRBJ2-3; size: .; length: 16; D: .; V: TRBV20-1; CDR3: CSAREGTVSSTDTQYF; DNA: TGCAGTGCTAGAGAGGGGACCGTTAGCAGCACAGATACGCAGTATTTT
J: TRBJ1-6; size: many; length: 21; D: TRBD1; V: TRBV25-1; CDR3: CASSELYAGTGVSSYNSPLHF; DNA: TGTGCCAGCAGTGAATTATACGCCGGGACAGGGGTTAGCTCCTATAATTCACCCCTCCACTTT
J: TRBJ2-7; size: many; length: 14; D: .; V: TRBV7-6; CDR3: CASSPNDGSYEQYF; DNA: TGTGCCAGCAGCCCAAACGACGGATCCTACGAGCAGTACTTC
J: TRBJ2-5; size: .; length: 17; D: TRBD1; V: TRBV24-1; CDR3: CAASDIPGQGYLETQYF; DNA: TGTGCCGCCAGTGACATACCGGGACAGGGGTATCTGGAGACCCAGTACTTC
J: TRBJ2-5; size: .; length: 17; D: TRBD2; V: TRBV20-1; CDR3: CSARVTSGGPGGETQYF; DNA: TGCAGTGCTAGAGTGACTAGCGGGGGCCCCGGGGGGGAGACCCAGTACTTC
J: TRBJ1-5; size: .; length: 15; D: .; V: TRBV10-3; CDR3: CAISESGFGNQPQHF; DNA: TGTGCCATCAGTGAGTCGGGGTTCGGCAATCAGCCCCAGCATTTT
J: TRBJ1-5; size: few; length: 14; D: TRBD1; V: TRBV20-1; CDR3: CSASPGGSNQPQHF; DNA: TGCAGTGCTAGTCCAGGGGGAAGCAATCAGCCCCAGCATTTT
J: TRBJ2-1; size: few; length: 17; D: TRBD2; V: TRBV6-2/TRBV6-3; CDR3: CASSDRAGLAEYNEQFF; DNA: TGTGCCAGCAGTGACCGCGCAGGACTAGCGGAGTACAATGAGCAGTTCTTC
J: TRBJ1-2; size: .; length: 16; D: TRBD1; V: TRBV10-3; CDR3: CAISATRDSYNYGYTF; DNA: TGTGCCATCAGTGCTACTCGGGACAGTTATAACTATGGCTACACCTTC
J: TRBJ2-3; size: many; length: 16; D: .; V: TRBV7-8; CDR3: CASTPIPPRGTDTQYF; DNA: TGTGCCAGCACCCCAATCCCTCCCAGAGGCACAGATACGCAGTATTTT
J: TRBJ2-7; size: .; length: 14; D: TRBD2; V: TRBV20-1; CDR3: CSAARTSGGNEQYF; DNA: TGCAGTGCTGCCCGGACTAGCGGGGGGAATGAGCAGTACTTC
J: TRBJ2-1; size: few; length: 14; D: .; V: TRBV29-1; CDR3: CSGAPLGLNNEQFF; DNA: TGCAGCGGAGCTCCCCTAGGACTAAACAATGAGCAGTTCTTC
J: TRBJ2-2; size: few; length: 15; D: .; V: TRBV5-1; CDR3: CASSPRGADTGELFF; DNA: TGCGCCAGCAGCCCCCGGGGGGCTGACACCGGGGAGCTGTTTTTT
J: TRBJ1-6; size: few; length: 15; D: TRBD1; V: TRBV10-3; CDR3: CAISGPGQYNSPLHF; DNA: TGTGCCATCAGTGGGCCGGGACAGTATAATTCACCCCTCCACTTT
J: TRBJ2-1; size: .; length: 14; D: TRBD2; V: TRBV20-1; CDR3: CSARDFLASGRQFF; DNA: TGCAGTGCTAGAGATTTTTTAGCTAGCGGGAGGCAGTTCTTC
J: TRBJ1-5; size: .; length: 14; D: .; V: TRBV6-5; CDR3: CASSLRQRNQPQHF; DNA: TGTGCCAGCAGCCTCCGACAGCGCAATCAGCCCCAGCATTTT
J: TRBJ2-5; size: many; length: 16; D: TRBD2; V: TRBV20-1; CDR3: CSARGGTRGTRETQYF; DNA: TGCAGTGCTAGGGGCGGGACTAGAGGGACCCGGGAGACCCAGTACTTC
J: TRBJ2-5; size: .; length: 15; D: .; V: TRBV20-1; CDR3: CSPKRRGGRQETQYF; DNA: TGCAGTCCTAAGAGACGGGGAGGCCGACAAGAGACCCAGTACTTC
J: TRBJ2-2; size: .; length: 14; D: .; V: TRBV19; CDR3: CASSLTLTTGELFF; DNA: TGTGCCAGTAGTCTGACACTGACCACCGGGGAGCTGTTTTTT
J: TRBJ2-1; size: .; length: 16; D: TRBD1; V: TRBV10-3; CDR3: CAISESGTGTWNEQFF; DNA: TGTGCCATCAGTGAGTCGGGGACAGGGACCTGGAATGAGCAGTTCTTC